This T cell receptor (beta chain) was retrieved from a study of cytomegalovirus exposure and HLA in healthy donors. The PCR made use of 60 Vbeta and 13 Jbeta primers. Generated by immunoSEQ multiplex PCR, the TCRdb table keeps only in-frame clones and is missing some. The sample has over 150,000 clones, 80% seen once. V lost 6 bases to trimming and J lost 5 bases, with 10 bases between them. CDR1 MNHNS and CDR2 SASEGT come from the germline V gene. This CDR3 comprises 13 residues. The rearrangement joins TRBV6-1 to TRBJ1-4, with D possibly TRBD1 on 6 matching bases. Material: PBMCs. The receptor's source is a woman between 45 and 65 years old in good health and CMV-seronegative. As DNA, the CDR3 is TGTGCCAGCAGACAGGGAAGGAATGAAAAACTGTTTTTT. Protein product: CASRQGRNEKLFF.